This entry lists 17 T cell receptor beta chains sequenced from one sample in a study of cytomegalovirus exposure and HLA in healthy donors. PCR amplification relied on 60 Vbeta primers (plus 13 Jbeta primers). Libraries were prepared by immunoSEQ multiplex PCR; TCRdb keeps only in-frame clonotypes and omits some of them. The profile shows some 140,000 clones, roughly 73% of them singletons. The sequencing input was PBMCs. All receptors derive from a woman between 40 and 50 years old in good health and CMV-seronegative.

V and J are TRBV9 and TRBJ2-7, with 8 bases lining up with TRBD1. The CDR3 covers 14 residues. The germline V gene encodes CDR1 SGDLS and CDR2 YYNGEE. The trim removed 4 bases at V and 1 base at J, leaving 4 bases unmatched. The CDR3 coding sequence is TGTGCCAGCAGCCCAGGGGGCAATTCCTACGAGCAGTACTTC. This encodes CASSPGGNSYEQYF.

The rearrangement uses TRBV7-3 and TRBJ2-3; D is uncertain. This CDR3 has 14 residues. Germline V gene lookup returns CDR1 SGHTA and CDR2 FQGTGA. Trimming pared 3 bases from V and 4 bases from J, leaving 11 bases between. The CDR3, as DNA: TGTGCCAGCAGCTTTGGAGTCCCCCCAGATACGCAGTATTTT. It encodes CASSFGVPPDTQYF.

This rearrangement joins TRBV6-6 to TRBJ1-1, with no clear D. Per germline, CDR1 MNHNY and CDR2 SVGAGI (reference sequence). The CDR3 extends over 14 amino acids. The V and J ends lost 5 bases and 1 base respectively, with 11 bases between them. DNA for the CDR3: TGTGCCAGCAGTCTTAATGGAGGGAACACTGAAGCTTTCTTT. It is translated as CASSLNGGNTEAFF.

This chain connects TRBV19 to TRBJ1-1; 9 positions match TRBD1. The CDR3 length is 15 residues. V lost 1 base, J lost 7 bases, and 7 bases stayed unmatched. Germline assignment: CDR1 LNHDA and CDR2 SQIVND (reference sequence). The CDR3 protein is CASSIGTGGSDEAFF. The CDR3 region has the DNA TGTGCCAGTAGTATAGGAACAGGGGGCTCTGATGAAGCTTTCTTT. Full variable domain (remainder filled in from reference TRBV19 and TRBJ1-1): DGGITQSPKYLFRKEGQNVTLSCEQNLNHDAMYWYRQDPGQGLRLIYYSQIVNDFQKGDIAEGYSVSREKKESFPLTVTSAQKNPTAFYLCASSIGTGGSDEAFFGQGTRLTVV.

This clone has only a few counts. The CDR3: CASSLIDREWQYF. For the CDR3, the DNA is TGCGCCAGCAGCTTAATAGACCGGGAGTGGCAGTACTTC. The rearrangement links TRBV5-1 to TRBJ2-7; D perhaps matches TRBD2 (6 bases). This CDR3 comprises 13 residues. Germline assignment: CDR1 SGHRS and CDR2 YFSETQ. V lost 2 bases, J lost 9 bases, and 15 bases lay in between.

The chain combines TRBV19 with TRBJ2-3; TRBD2 agrees at 12 bases. V lost 2 bases and J lost 4; bases outside the gene matches: 4. CDR3 size: 16 residues. The germline CDR1 and CDR2 sequences are LNHDA and SQIVND (reference sequence). DNA of the CDR3: TGTGCCAGTAGTATATCTAGCGGGGGGGGTGCAGATACGCAGTATTTT. Protein product: CASSISSGGGADTQYF.

This clone has just a few counts. V and J are TRBV4-2 and TRBJ2-7, with D maybe TRBD1 (6 bases). Between the trimmed V and J ends, which lost 1 base and 3 bases, there was a span of 13 bases. Germline-derived CDR1 and CDR2 are LGHNA and YNFKEQ. The CDR3 is 15 amino acids. In nucleotides, the CDR3 is TGTGCCAGCAGCCAAGGGGCAGGGGAAAGCTACGAGCAGTACTTC. Translation gives CASSQGAGESYEQYF.

The rearrangement joins TRBV28 to TRBJ2-2, with TRBD1 matching 8 bases. The junction had 10 bases not matched to a gene; V was cut back by 11 bases and J by 2 bases. CDR1 MDHEN and CDR2 SYDVKM come from the germline V gene. The CDR3 is 15 residues long. CDR3 coding DNA: TGTGCCTCGTTTTCCGGACAGGGCAACACCGGGGAGCTGTTTTTT. This gives the protein CASFSGQGNTGELFF.

This chain joins TRBV19 and TRBJ2-1, with 7 positions matching TRBD2. Germline V gene data show CDR1 as LNHDA and CDR2 as SQIVND (reference sequence). The CDR3 length is 15 residues. V gave up 6 bases and J gave up 0 bases; unmatched junction bases: 5. CDR3 in DNA: TGTGCCAGTAGGGGGGAGGGGAGCTCCTACAATGAGCAGTTCTTC. This gives the protein CASRGEGSSYNEQFF.

This clone was counted only a few times. V and J are TRBV5-1 and TRBJ1-1, with D possibly being TRBD1 (5 bases). V was clipped by 7 bases and J by 4 bases, with 17 bases between them. Per germline, CDR1 SGHRS and CDR2 YFSETQ. The CDR3 is made up of 14 amino acids. CDR3 in amino acids: CASGKSGGGTEAFF. In DNA, the CDR3 is TGCGCCAGCGGCAAGAGCGGGGGGGGCACTGAAGCTTTCTTT.

The rearrangement links TRBV29-1 to TRBJ2-3; tentative D call: TRBD1 (6 bases). Germline CDR1 and CDR2: SQVTM and ANQGSEA. This CDR3 has 15 residues. With 6 bases removed from V and 2 bases from J, the gap between germline ends came to 18 bases. CDR3: CSVKVGQGITDTQYF. CDR3 bases: TGCAGCGTAAAGGTGGGGCAGGGGATCACAGATACGCAGTATTTT.

The chain employs TRBV6-4 and TRBJ2-7; 10 bases are shared with TRBD1. The germline gives CDR1 MRHNA, CDR2 SNTAGT. The V and J ends lost 1 base and 0 bases, in that order; junction bases with no gene match: 18. The CDR3 contains 21 residues. Here the CDR3 DNA reads TGTGCCAGCAGTGACTATCGTTTTCCGGGACAGGGGTCCCACTTCTCCTACGAGCAGTACGTC. It encodes CASSDYRFPGQGSHFSYEQYV.

V gene TRBV28 combines with J gene TRBJ1-1; TRBD1 agrees at 8 bases. Germline trimming cut 6 bases from V and 12 bases from J; bases unmatched to any gene: 12. CDR3 length: 13 amino acids. Looked up from germline, CDR1 is MDHEN and CDR2 is SYDVKM. The CDR3 coding sequence is TGTGCCAGCAGGAGCAGGGGGCCCGTTTGGTCTTTCTTT. The encoded protein is CASRSRGPVWSFF.

This clone came up a few times. Other DNA sequences within the sample encode an identical CDR3. V and J are TRBV5-6 and TRBJ2-2, with D unclear. V shed 4 bases and J shed 3 bases, with 4 bases lying between them. In germline, CDR1 is SGHDT, CDR2 YYEEEE. The CDR3 spans 12 residues. DNA for the CDR3: TGTGCCAGCAGCCCTTACACCGGGGAGCTGTTTTTT. Protein: CASSPYTGELFF.

This chain joins TRBV12-2 and TRBJ1-1; the DNA was not compared with TRBD1, the D call given in the table. TRBV12-2 is marked as a pseudogene. This CDR3 is 16 amino acids long. The DNA of the CDR3 is TGTGCAAGTCGCTTAGAGGACGGACAGCGTAACACTGAAGCTTTCTTT. It yields the protein CASRLEDGQRNTEAFF.

This clone was observed a few times. This sequence joins TRBV6-6 and TRBJ2-1, with 8 bases fitting TRBD2. Germline CDR1 MNHNY, CDR2 SVGAGI (reference sequence). The CDR3 has 12 amino acids. V gave up 7 bases and J gave up 7 bases; unmatched junction bases: 3. The CDR3 sequence: CASTQRGNEQFF. The CDR3, as DNA: TGTGCCAGCACCCAGCGGGGGAATGAGCAGTTCTTC.

This rearrangement joins TRBV7-2 to TRBJ1-1, with a tentative D call TRBD1 (5 bases). Trimming cost V 3 bases and J 5 bases, with 19 bases left between them. The germline gives CDR1 SGHTA, CDR2 FQGNSA. The CDR3 covers 16 residues. The CDR3 here is CASSLGVRGFRTEAFF. Written as DNA, the CDR3 is TGTGCCAGCAGCTTGGGCGTCCGGGGGTTTCGAACTGAAGCTTTCTTT. Using reference TRBV7-2 and TRBJ1-1 for the parts outside the CDR3, the full variable domain is GAGVSQSPSNKVTEKGKDVELRCDPISGHTALYWYRQSLGQGLEFLIYFQGNSAPDKSGLPSDRFSAERTGGSVSTLTIQRTQQEDSAVYLCASSLGVRGFRTEAFFGQGTRLTVV.